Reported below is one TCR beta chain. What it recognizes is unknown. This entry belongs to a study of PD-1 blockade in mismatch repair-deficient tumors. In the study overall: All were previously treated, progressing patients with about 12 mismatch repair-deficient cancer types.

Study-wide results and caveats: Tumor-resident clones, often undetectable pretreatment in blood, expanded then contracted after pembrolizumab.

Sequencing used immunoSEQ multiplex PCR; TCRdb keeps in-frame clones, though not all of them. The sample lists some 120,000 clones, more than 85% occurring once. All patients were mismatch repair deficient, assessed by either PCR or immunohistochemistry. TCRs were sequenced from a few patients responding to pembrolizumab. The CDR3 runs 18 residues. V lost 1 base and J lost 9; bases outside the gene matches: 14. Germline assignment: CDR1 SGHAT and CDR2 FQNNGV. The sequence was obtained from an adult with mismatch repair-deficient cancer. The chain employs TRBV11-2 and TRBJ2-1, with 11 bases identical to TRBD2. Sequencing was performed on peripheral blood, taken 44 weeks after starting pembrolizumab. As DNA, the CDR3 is TGTGCCAGCAGCTTAGGTACAGGGGTTAGCGGGAGGGCCGGTGAGCAGTTCTTC. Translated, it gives CASSLGTGVSGRAGEQFF.